Detailed here is one T cell receptor beta chain. Its antigen specificity is not known. Per-base qualities were not stored, and no clone one base away is much larger. At one collaborating source in Seattle, patients were enrolled during active infection and were followed longitudinally through the course of disease. Collaborating institutions collected whole blood in K2EDTA tubes following their own protocols. For TCRbeta analysis, collaborators shipped samples in one of three forms: frozen whole blood, isolated PBMCs, or DNA extracted from either of those sample types. The immunoSEQ Assay, a bias-controlled multiplex PCR, was used to amplify TCRbeta CDR3 regions from genomic DNA. The study's processing was this. Nucleated cell counts per sample were estimated from amplification of reference gene primers within the assay. Sequence reads were collapsed and filtered to measure the absolute abundance of every unique TCRbeta CDR3 rearrangement. For each sample, productive Simpson clonality was calculated as the square root of Simpson's diversity index across productive rearrangements. Not all clones reach the TCRdb copy of this immuneACCESS table, which keeps in-frame sequences only. Checked studies attribute under half of the gap to unresolved V genes and leave the rest unexplained. That table supplies the V and J calls and clone size; D and trimming were determined from the DNA. The sample records approximately 110,000 clones, around 85% of which are singletons. Around 5.5% of the sample comes from the top ten.

Cut back by 6 bases and 4 bases, the V and J ends lie 15 bases apart. The germline V gene specifies MNHEY as CDR1 and SVGEGT as CDR2. Inclusive of the bounding cysteine and phenylalanine, the CDR3 is 14 residues long. Left in the record is the CDR3 DNA by itself, 42 bases read in frame from the first base. The data belong to a study of blood T cell repertoires in COVID-19 (dated by TCRdb to about 2020). Regarding the research as a whole: Collaborator samples came from the United States, Italy and Spain and covered acute and convalescent phases of COVID-19. The prospective study material was composed of cDNA or gDNA derived from T cells, B-cell-depleted T cells, or PBMCs. Subjects who had been exposed to COVID-19, were actively infected with it, or had recovered from it provided the deeply sampled blood TCRbeta repertoires that made up the dataset. The repertoires were made available in a free public database intended to serve as a resource for research on the immune response to SARS-CoV-2. Samples were obtained from the ongoing ImmuneRACE study (first 160 participants) and from approximately 1,200 subjects provided by 6 global collaborators. Sample metadata almost always included a de-identified subject ID, COVID-19 status, age in years and sex. HLA class I and class II types, where available, came from metadata supplied by the sample provider rather than from assay-based typing. Points the paper makes about the study in general: Clinical and demographic metadata were provided uncurated, with the amount varying by source and participant.

Rearrangement joined TRBV6-2 or TRBV6-3 to TRBJ1-1; no D gene can be assigned with confidence. The clonotype was recovered from a woman aged 55 to 70 with COVID-19, enrolled during active disease. What was sequenced was peripheral blood. The DNA reads TGTGCCAGCAGCTGGGGAGGGATAGGCACTGAAGCTTTCTTT. It translates as CASSWGGIGTEAFF.